Listed here are 7 T cell receptor beta chains from one sample, sequenced in a study of shared clonotypes between healthy human individuals. The repertoire was sequenced with immunoSEQ multiplex PCR; TCRdb's copy has only in-frame clones and lacks some. The table has around 1.4 million clones, 98% seen once. Material: naive CD4+ T cells sorted from blood. The subset here: CD45RA+ positively selected. The receptors were sampled from a young man in good health.

CDR3 protein: CASSLVGGGLGRRDTQYF. CDR3 DNA: TGTGCCAGCAGTTTAGTTGGGGGAGGACTGGGCAGGAGGGATACGCAGTATTTT. The rearrangement joins TRBV27 to TRBJ2-3; tentative D call: TRBD2 (6 bases). The length of the CDR3 is 18 residues. CDR1 and CDR2 from the germline V gene are MNHEY and SMNVEV (reference sequence). V was clipped by 2 bases and J by 6 bases, with 24 bases between them.

This rearrangement joins TRBV7-3 to TRBJ2-3; 11 nucleotides line up with TRBD2. The trim removed 4 bases at V and 4 bases at J, leaving 4 bases unmatched. This CDR3 comprises 15 residues. In germline, CDR1 is SGHTA, CDR2 FQGTGA. As DNA, the CDR3 is TGTGCCAGCAGCTCTGGGACTAGCGGCTCAGATACGCAGTATTTT. It translates to CASSSGTSGSDTQYF.

The sample holds one count of this clone. The genes are TRBV4-2 and TRBJ2-1; D gene unclear. This CDR3 is built from 13 residues. The germline V gene encodes CDR1 LGHNA and CDR2 YNFKEQ. Trimming left V 1 base short and J 9 bases short, with 10 bases between. The CDR3 spells CASSQGPFSEQFF. The CDR3 DNA reads as TGTGCCAGCAGCCAAGGCCCCTTCAGTGAGCAGTTCTTC.

The rearrangement links TRBV4-3 to TRBJ1-1; D call uncertain. The V and J ends lost 3 bases and 1 base respectively, with 9 bases between them. The CDR3 is made up of 14 amino acids. The germline gives CDR1 LGHNA, CDR2 YSLEER. Here the CDR3 reads CASSHQAENTEAFF. The CDR3 DNA reads TGCGCCAGCAGCCACCAGGCGGAGAACACTGAAGCTTTCTTT.

J is TRBJ2-2 and V is TRBV6-1; 9 nucleotides line up with TRBD1. The length of the CDR3 is 15 residues. J lost 4 bases, V lost 6 bases, and 6 bases had no gene match. Germline CDR1 MNHNS, CDR2 SASEGT. CDR3 loop: CASRSTGGPTGELFF. DNA for the CDR3: TGTGCCAGCAGAAGCACAGGGGGCCCCACCGGGGAGCTGTTTTTT.

The CDR3 loop reads CATSRFSGITGTDTQYF. The CDR3 DNA follows: TGTGCCACCAGCAGGTTTAGCGGGATAACAGGCACAGATACGCAGTATTTT. The chain carries TRBV15 and TRBJ2-3; 8 bases are shared with TRBD2. The germline V gene encodes CDR1 LNHNV and CDR2 YYDKDF (reference sequence). CDR3 size: 17 residues. Unmatched junction bases numbered 9, after V lost 3 bases and J lost 1 base.

The V call is TRBV9, the J call TRBJ2-4; the D gene is possibly TRBD2 (5 bases). The CDR3 consists of 13 residues. Germline CDR1 SGDLS, CDR2 YYNGEE. Trimming stripped 4 bases from V and 8 bases from J, with 13 bases between. Here the CDR3 reads CASSLRERDIQYF. The CDR3 DNA sequence: TGTGCCAGCAGCCTCAGAGAGAGGGACATTCAGTACTTC.